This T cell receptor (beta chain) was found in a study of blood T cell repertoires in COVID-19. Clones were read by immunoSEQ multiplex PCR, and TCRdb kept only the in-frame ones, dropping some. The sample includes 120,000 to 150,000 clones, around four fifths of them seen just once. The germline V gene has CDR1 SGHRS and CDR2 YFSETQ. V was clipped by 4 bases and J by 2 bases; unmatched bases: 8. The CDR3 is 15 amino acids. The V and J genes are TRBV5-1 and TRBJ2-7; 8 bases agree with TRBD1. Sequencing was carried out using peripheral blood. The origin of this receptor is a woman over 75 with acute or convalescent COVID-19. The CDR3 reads CASSPRQGTTYEQYF. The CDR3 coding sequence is TGCGCCAGCAGCCCGAGACAGGGGACAACCTACGAGCAGTACTTC.